The 17 T cell receptor beta chains below were found in one sample sequenced in a study of blood T cell repertoires in COVID-19. Clones were sequenced by immunoSEQ multiplex PCR, and TCRdb holds only the in-frame ones, with some missing. Altogether some 99,000 clones are present, nearly 85% being singletons, with the ten largest covering about 6.6%. The source material was peripheral blood. These receptors originate from a woman in her fifties or sixties with acute or convalescent COVID-19.

This chain links TRBV4-1 with TRBJ1-2; D ambiguous. Germline V gene sequence: CDR1 MGHRA, CDR2 YSYEKL. This CDR3 contains 14 residues. The V end was cut by 0 bases, the J end by 4 bases, with 9 bases between. The CDR3 region is CASSQDRTTYGYTF. The CDR3, as DNA: TGCGCCAGCAGCCAAGATCGGACTACCTATGGCTACACCTTC.

The J gene is TRBJ1-1, the V gene TRBV5-4, with 9 bases that match TRBD1. The CDR3 spans 16 residues. J lost 5 bases, V lost 2 bases, and 10 bases had no gene match. Germline V gene lookup returns CDR1 SGHNT and CDR2 YYREEE (reference sequence). As DNA, the CDR3 is TGTGCCAGCAGCTTCAACAGGGGGCGAAGTATGACTGAAGCTTTCTTT. Protein sequence: CASSFNRGRSMTEAFF.

The chain carries TRBV3-1 (or the pseudogene TRBV3-2) and TRBJ2-2; 8 nucleotides align to TRBD2. The V and J ends lost 1 base and 5 bases, in that order; junction bases with no gene match: 0. CDR1 is LGHDT, CDR2 YNNKEL, per germline (reference sequence). CDR3 length: 14 amino acids. The CDR3 reads CASSQGGGTGELFF. The CDR3 region has the DNA TGTGCCAGCAGCCAAGGCGGGGGGACCGGGGAGCTGTTTTTT.

This clone was seen many times. V is TRBV18 and J is TRBJ1-5, with 10 bases matching TRBD1. CDR1 and CDR2 (germline): KGHSH, LQKENI. The CDR3 consists of 13 residues. V shed 6 bases, J shed 7 bases, and the junction held 3 bases outside the gene matches. The CDR3 DNA follows: TGTGCCAGCTCTGGGACAGGGGAGCAGCCCCAGCATTTT. This translates into CASSGTGEQPQHF.

This clone showed up just a few times. The CDR3 DNA sequence: TGTGCCAGCAGCCAAGATCTTGGTAAAAAGTCATCCATTAGAGGCTACACCTTC. Its translation: CASSQDLGKKSSIRGYTF. The chain is built from TRBV3-1 (or the pseudogene TRBV3-2) and TRBJ1-2; D is uncertain. V lost 0 bases to trimming and J lost 8 bases, with 25 bases between them. In germline, CDR1 is LGHDT, CDR2 YNNKEL (reference sequence). The CDR3 is made up of 18 amino acids.

The CDR3 DNA reads as TGTGCCAGCAGCCGCGCCATTATGACAGGACTGACCAATCAGCCCCAGCATTTT. This codes for CASSRAIMTGLTNQPQHF. The gene calls are TRBV5-5 and TRBJ1-5; tentative D call: TRBD1 (6 bases). CDR3 length equals 18 residues. Germline CDR1 reads SGHKS; CDR2 reads YYEKEE (reference sequence). The ends were cut back, 4 bases at V and 3 bases at J, with 23 bases in the middle. Together with reference TRBV5-5 and TRBJ1-5, the CDR3 gives the full variable domain: DAGVTQSPTHLIKTRGQQVTLRCSPISGHKSVSWYQQVLGQGPQFIFQYYEKEERGRGNFPDRFSARQFPNYSSELNVNALLLGDSALYLCASSRAIMTGLTNQPQHFGDGTRLSIL.

The CDR3 DNA sequence: TGTGCCAGCAGCTTGGACGGTTACTATGGCTACACCTTC. Its translation is CASSLDGYYGYTF. The chain is built from TRBV5-4 and TRBJ1-2, with D unclear. Trimming took 0 bases from V and 3 from J, leaving 6 bases between them. In germline, CDR1 is SGHNT, CDR2 YYREEE (reference sequence). CDR3 length equals 13 residues.

This clone was recorded only once. The CDR3 spells CASSRSGNRVNGYTF. DNA of the CDR3: TGTGCCAGCAGTCGGTCGGGGAACAGGGTTAATGGCTACACCTTC. V is TRBV28 and J is TRBJ1-2, with a possible D match to TRBD1 (6 bases). The germline CDR1 and CDR2 sequences are MDHEN and SYDVKM. The CDR3 runs 15 residues. Trimming left V 5 bases short and J 6 bases short, with 19 bases between.

CDR3 coding DNA: TGTGCCAGCAGGGCCCCTGGAAACACCATATATTTT. It codes for CASRAPGNTIYF. V usage is TRBV28 and J usage is TRBJ1-3; D ambiguous. This CDR3 region has 12 residues. Germline loops: CDR1 MDHEN, CDR2 SYDVKM. Trimming pared 6 bases from V and 2 bases from J, leaving 5 bases between.

This sequence joins TRBV5-1 and TRBJ1-2, with 8 positions matching TRBD1. V was pared by 4 bases and J by 0 bases, with 5 bases of the junction left unmatched. Germline V gives CDR1 SGHRS, CDR2 YFSETQ. This CDR3 spans 15 amino acids. This chain's CDR3 is CASSQTTGANYGYTF. The CDR3 DNA is TGCGCCAGCAGCCAAACGACAGGGGCTAACTATGGCTACACCTTC.

DNA of the CDR3: TGTGCCAGCAGCTTAGGACTGTTGAACACTGAAGCTTTCTTT. Amino acids: CASSLGLLNTEAFF. The J gene is TRBJ1-1, the V gene TRBV11-2; D not resolved. The CDR3 length is 14 residues. Germline CDR1 and CDR2: SGHAT and FQNNGV. Trimming cost V 1 base and J 0 bases, with 6 bases left between them.

The rearrangement joins TRBV5-1 to TRBJ2-7; 11 nucleotides line up with TRBD1. With V trimmed by 1 base and J by 6 bases, 6 bases remained unmatched. Germline lookup yields CDR1 SGHRS and CDR2 YFSETQ. This CDR3 comprises 15 residues. The CDR3 loop is CASSLMGTGGGEQYF. CDR3 nucleotide sequence: TGCGCCAGCAGCTTGATGGGGACAGGGGGAGGCGAGCAGTACTTC.

The chain combines TRBV11-3 with TRBJ1-1; D gene ambiguous. V was shortened by 6 bases and J by 4 bases, with 12 bases between the two germline ends. CDR1 SGHNT and CDR2 YENEEA come from the germline V gene. This CDR3 spans 13 amino acids. DNA of the CDR3: TGTGCCAGCAGTCTCTCACATGGCACTGAAGCTTTCTTT. This translates into CASSLSHGTEAFF.

This clone has just a few counts. This chain uses TRBV24-1 with TRBJ1-2, with D unclear. V lost 9 bases and J lost 3, with 16 bases in between. The CDR3 extends over 14 amino acids. Germline V gene lookup returns CDR1 KGHDR and CDR2 SFDVKD. The CDR3 region is CATLRGDRHYGYTF. CDR3 nucleotide sequence: TGTGCCACCCTCCGGGGAGATAGGCACTATGGCTACACCTTC.

The chain links TRBV28 to TRBJ2-2, with 12 bases matching TRBD2. This CDR3 contains 17 residues. Germline CDR1 reads MDHEN; CDR2 reads SYDVKM. The J segment lost 4 bases and the V segment lost 6 bases, leaving 9 bases of the junction unmatched. DNA for the CDR3: TGTGCCAGCAGACTTCCTAGCGGGGGGGTTTCCACCGGGGAGCTGTTTTTT. This translates into CASRLPSGGVSTGELFF. The full variable domain, completed using reference TRBV28 and TRBJ2-2, is DVKVTQSSRYLVKRTGEKVFLECVQDMDHENMFWYRQDPGLGLRLIYFSYDVKMKEKGDIPEGYSVSREKKERFSLILESASTNQTSMYLCASRLPSGGVSTGELFFGEGSRLTVL.

The rearrangement uses TRBV6-5 and TRBJ1-2, with TRBD1 identical over 7 bases. The junction had 16 bases not matched to a gene; V was cut back by 9 bases and J by 6 bases. CDR3 length equals 15 residues. Germline lookup yields CDR1 MNHEY and CDR2 SVGAGI. In DNA form, the CDR3 reads TGTGCCAGTCAAAAGGGGGCGGACTATCTCCATGGCTACACCTTC. Protein sequence: CASQKGADYLHGYTF.

This clone has only one observation. The V gene is TRBV5-6, the J gene TRBJ2-3, with D perhaps TRBD2 (6 bases). CDR1 SGHDT and CDR2 YYEEEE come from the germline V gene. V dropped 3 bases and J dropped 4 bases, with 12 bases sitting between them. CDR3 length equals 14 residues. This CDR3 reads CASSSPGGADTQYF. The CDR3 DNA sequence: TGTGCCAGCAGCTCTCCTGGAGGGGCAGATACGCAGTATTTT.